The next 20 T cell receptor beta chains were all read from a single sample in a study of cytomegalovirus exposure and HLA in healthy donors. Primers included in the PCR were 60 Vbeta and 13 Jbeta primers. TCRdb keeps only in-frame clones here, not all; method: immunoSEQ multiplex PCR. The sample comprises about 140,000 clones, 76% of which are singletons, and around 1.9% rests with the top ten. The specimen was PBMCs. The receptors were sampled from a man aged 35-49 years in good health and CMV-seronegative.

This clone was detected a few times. CDR3 nucleotide sequence: TGTGCCAGTAACGCTCGGGACAGTATTAGCTCCTATAATTCACCCCTCCACTTT. As protein: CASNARDSISSYNSPLHF. The chain joins TRBV19 to TRBJ1-6, with TRBD1 matching 7 bases. This CDR3 has 18 residues. Germline CDR1 is LNHDA and CDR2 is SQIVND (reference sequence). The V segment lost 7 bases and the J segment 0 bases; nucleotides outside the gene matches: 12.

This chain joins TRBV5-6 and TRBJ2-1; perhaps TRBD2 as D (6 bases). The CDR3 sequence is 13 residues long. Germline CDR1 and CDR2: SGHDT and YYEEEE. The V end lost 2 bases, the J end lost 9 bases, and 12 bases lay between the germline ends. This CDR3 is CASSFTTSSEQFF. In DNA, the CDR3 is TGTGCCAGCAGCTTCACCACTAGCAGTGAGCAGTTCTTC. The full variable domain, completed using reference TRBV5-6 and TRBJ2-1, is DAGVTQSPTHLIKTRGQQVTLRCSPKSGHDTVSWYQQALGQGPQFIFQYYEEEERQRGNFPDRFSGHQFPNYSSELNVNALLLGDSALYLCASSFTTSSEQFFGPGTRLTVL.

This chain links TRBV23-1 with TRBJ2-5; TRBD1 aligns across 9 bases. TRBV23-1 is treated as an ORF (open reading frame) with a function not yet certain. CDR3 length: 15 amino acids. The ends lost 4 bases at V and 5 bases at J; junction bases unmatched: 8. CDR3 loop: CASSPPGQGEETQYF. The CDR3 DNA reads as TGCGCCAGCAGTCCGCCGGGACAGGGAGAGGAGACCCAGTACTTC.

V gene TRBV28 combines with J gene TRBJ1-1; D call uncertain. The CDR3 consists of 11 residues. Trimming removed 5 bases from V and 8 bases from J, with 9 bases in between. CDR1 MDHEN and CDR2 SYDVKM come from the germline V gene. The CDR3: CASSHGWEAFF. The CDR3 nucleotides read TGTGCCAGCAGTCATGGCTGGGAAGCTTTCTTT.

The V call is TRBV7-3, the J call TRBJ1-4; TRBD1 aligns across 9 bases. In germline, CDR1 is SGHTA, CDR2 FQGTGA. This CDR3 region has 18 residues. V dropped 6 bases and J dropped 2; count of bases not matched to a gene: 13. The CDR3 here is CASSDNTGGWATNEKLFF. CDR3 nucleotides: TGTGCCAGCAGTGATAATACAGGGGGCTGGGCGACTAATGAAAAACTGTTTTTT.

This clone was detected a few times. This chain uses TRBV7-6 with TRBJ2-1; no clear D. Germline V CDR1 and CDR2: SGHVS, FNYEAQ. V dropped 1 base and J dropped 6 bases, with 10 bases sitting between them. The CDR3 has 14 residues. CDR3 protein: CASSLEAYPNEQFF. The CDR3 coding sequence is TGTGCCAGCAGCTTAGAAGCCTACCCCAATGAGCAGTTCTTC. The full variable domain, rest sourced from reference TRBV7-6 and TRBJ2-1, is GAGVSQSPRYKVTKRGQDVALRCDPISGHVSLYWYRQALGQGPEFLTYFNYEAQQDKSGLPNDRFSAERPEGSISTLTIQRTEQRDSAMYRCASSLEAYPNEQFFGPGTRLTVL.

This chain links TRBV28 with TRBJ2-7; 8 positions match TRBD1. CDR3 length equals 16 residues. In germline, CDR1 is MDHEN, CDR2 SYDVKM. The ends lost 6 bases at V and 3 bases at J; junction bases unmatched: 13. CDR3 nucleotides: TGTGCCAGCAGGAGTGACAGGGGTAGAGGAAACTACGAGCAGTACTTC. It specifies CASRSDRGRGNYEQYF.

The DNA for the CDR3 is TGTGCCAGCAGCAGAAGCGGGGGATACTACAATGAGCAGTTCTTC. Its protein product is CASSRSGGYYNEQFF. The genes are TRBV11-2 and TRBJ2-1, with 8 bases aligning to TRBD2. The germline gives CDR1 SGHAT, CDR2 FQNNGV. The CDR3 is 15 residues long. The ends lost 5 bases at V and 3 bases at J; junction bases unmatched: 6.

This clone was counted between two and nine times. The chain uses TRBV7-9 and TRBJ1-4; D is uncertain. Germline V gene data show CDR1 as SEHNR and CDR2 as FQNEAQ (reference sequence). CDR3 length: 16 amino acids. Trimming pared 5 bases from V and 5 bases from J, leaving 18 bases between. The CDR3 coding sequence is TGTGCCAGCAGCGTCACACGGGGAGGAGGGAATGAAAAACTGTTTTTT. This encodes CASSVTRGGGNEKLFF.

The DNA for the CDR3 is TGTGCCAGCAGCTTAGCGAAGCCTAGCGGGGAGACCCAGTACTTC. Encoded protein: CASSLAKPSGETQYF. The rearrangement links TRBV7-9 to TRBJ2-5; 8 bases agree with TRBD2. Germline loops: CDR1 SEHNR, CDR2 FQNEAQ (reference sequence). With V trimmed by 0 bases and J by 5 bases, 5 bases remained unmatched. This CDR3 comprises 15 residues.

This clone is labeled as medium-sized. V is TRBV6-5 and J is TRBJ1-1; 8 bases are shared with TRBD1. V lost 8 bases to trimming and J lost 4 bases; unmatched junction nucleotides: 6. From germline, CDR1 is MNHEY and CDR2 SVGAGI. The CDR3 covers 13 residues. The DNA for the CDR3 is TGTGCCAGCGGTTTCGACAGGGGCACTGAAGCTTTCTTT. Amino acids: CASGFDRGTEAFF.

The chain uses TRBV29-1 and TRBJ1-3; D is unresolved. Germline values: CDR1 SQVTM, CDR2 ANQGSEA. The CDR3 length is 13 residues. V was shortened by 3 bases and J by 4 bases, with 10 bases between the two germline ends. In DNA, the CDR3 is TGCAGCGTTGATGCAGGCGCAGGAAACACCATATATTTT. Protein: CSVDAGAGNTIYF. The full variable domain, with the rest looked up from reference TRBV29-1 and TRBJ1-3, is SAVISQKPSRDICQRGTSLTIQCQVDSQVTMMFWYRQQPGQSLTLIATANQGSEATYESGFVIDKFPISRPNLTFSTLTVSNMSPEDSSIYLCSVDAGAGNTIYFGEGSWLTVV.

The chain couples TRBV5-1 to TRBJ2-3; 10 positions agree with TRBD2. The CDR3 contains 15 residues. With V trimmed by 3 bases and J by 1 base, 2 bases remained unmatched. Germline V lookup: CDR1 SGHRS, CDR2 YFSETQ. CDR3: CASSYLAGGTDTQYF. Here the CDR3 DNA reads TGCGCCAGCAGCTACCTAGCGGGGGGCACAGATACGCAGTATTTT.

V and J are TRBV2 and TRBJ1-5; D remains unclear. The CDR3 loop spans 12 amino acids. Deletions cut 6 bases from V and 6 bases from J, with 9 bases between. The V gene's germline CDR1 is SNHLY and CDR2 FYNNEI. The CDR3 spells CASSVFGQPQHF. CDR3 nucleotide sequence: TGTGCCAGCAGCGTCTTCGGTCAGCCCCAGCATTTT.

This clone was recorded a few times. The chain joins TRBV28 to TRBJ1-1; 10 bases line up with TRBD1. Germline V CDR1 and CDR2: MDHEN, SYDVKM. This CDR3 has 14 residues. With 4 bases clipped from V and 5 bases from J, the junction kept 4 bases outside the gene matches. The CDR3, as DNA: TGTGCCAGCAGTTCCCTGGGACAGGGGACTGAAGCTTTCTTT. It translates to CASSSLGQGTEAFF.

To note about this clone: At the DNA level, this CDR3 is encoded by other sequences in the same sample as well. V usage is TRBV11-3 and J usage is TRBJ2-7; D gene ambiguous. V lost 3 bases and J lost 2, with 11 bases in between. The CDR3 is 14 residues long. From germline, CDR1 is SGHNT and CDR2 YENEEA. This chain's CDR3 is CASSFGGTTYEQYF. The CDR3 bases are TGTGCCAGCAGCTTCGGCGGAACTACCTACGAGCAGTACTTC.

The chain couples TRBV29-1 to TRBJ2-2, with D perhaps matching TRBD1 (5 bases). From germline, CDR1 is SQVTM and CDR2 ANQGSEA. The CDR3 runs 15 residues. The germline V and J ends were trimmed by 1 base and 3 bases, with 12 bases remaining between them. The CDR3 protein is CSVEGGNGYTGELFF. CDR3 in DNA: TGCAGCGTTGAAGGGGGCAACGGATACACCGGGGAGCTGTTTTTT.

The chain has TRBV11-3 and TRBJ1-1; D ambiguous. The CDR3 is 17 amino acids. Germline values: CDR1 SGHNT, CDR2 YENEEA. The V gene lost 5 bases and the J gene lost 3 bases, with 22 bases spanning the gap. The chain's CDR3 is CASSPSETLTRDTEAFF. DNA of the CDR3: TGTGCCAGCAGCCCCTCTGAAACGCTAACGAGGGACACTGAAGCTTTCTTT.

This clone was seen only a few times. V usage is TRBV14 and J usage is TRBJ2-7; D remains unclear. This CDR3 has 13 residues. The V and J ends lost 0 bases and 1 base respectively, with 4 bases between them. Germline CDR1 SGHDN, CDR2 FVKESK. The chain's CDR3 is CASSQDISYEQYF. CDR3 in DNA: TGTGCCAGCAGCCAAGATATTTCCTACGAGCAGTACTTC.

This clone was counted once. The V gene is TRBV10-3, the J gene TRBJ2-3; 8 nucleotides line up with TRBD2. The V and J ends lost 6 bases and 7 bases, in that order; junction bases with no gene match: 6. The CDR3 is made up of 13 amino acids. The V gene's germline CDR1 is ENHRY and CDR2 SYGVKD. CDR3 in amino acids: CAIRSIAGYTQYF. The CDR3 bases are TGTGCCATCAGAAGCATAGCGGGGTATACGCAGTATTTT.